The text below deals with one T cell receptor beta chain. Its cognate antigen is unknown. This entry comes from a study of cytomegalovirus exposure and HLA in healthy donors. This CDR3 region has 13 residues. CDR1 and CDR2 (germline): SGHNT, YYREEE (reference sequence). Trimming shortened V by 10 bases and J by 2 bases, and 12 bases separated the two germline ends. PCR employed 60 Vbeta and 13 Jbeta primers. The repertoire was sequenced with immunoSEQ multiplex PCR; TCRdb's copy has only in-frame clones and lacks some. The sample lists over 100,000 clones; 75% to 90% were seen once. Study findings and constraints: Confirmation in vitro established that a few CMV-associated chains were specific for CMV antigens. Whilst most TCR sequences proved rare, a subset of public TCRs occurred across many donors.

The clonotype originates from a man aged 40-49 years in good health and CMV-seronegative. The sample was PBMCs. V usage is TRBV5-4 and J usage is TRBJ1-4, with a weak D call TRBD1 (5 bases). CDR3 sequence reads: CAWRRGTNEKLFF. In nucleotides, the CDR3 is TGTGCCTGGCGTCGGGGGACTAATGAAAAACTGTTTTTT. Looking up the rest from reference TRBV5-4 and TRBJ1-4 gives the full variable domain: ETGVTQSPTHLIKTRGQQVTLRCSSQSGHNTVSWYQQALGQGPQFIFQYYREEENGRGNFPPRFSGLQFPNYSSELNVNALELDDSALYLCAWRRGTNEKLFFGSGTQLSVL.